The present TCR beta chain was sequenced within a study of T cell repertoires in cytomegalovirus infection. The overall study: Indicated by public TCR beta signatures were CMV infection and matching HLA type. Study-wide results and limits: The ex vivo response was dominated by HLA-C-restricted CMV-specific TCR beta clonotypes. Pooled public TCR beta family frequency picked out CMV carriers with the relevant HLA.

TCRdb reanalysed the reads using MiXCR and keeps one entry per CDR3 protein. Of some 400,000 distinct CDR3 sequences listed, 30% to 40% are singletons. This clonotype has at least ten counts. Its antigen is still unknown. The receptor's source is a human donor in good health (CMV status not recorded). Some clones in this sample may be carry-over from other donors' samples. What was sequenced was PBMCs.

Here the CDR3 DNA reads TGTGCCAGCAGGAACAGTTTGACAGCTAGCTACGAGCAGTACTTC. Protein sequence: CASRNSLTASYEQYF. The V gene is TRBV6-2 or TRBV6-3, the J gene TRBJ2-7; D is perhaps TRBD1 (5 bases). There are 15 residues in the CDR3. Germline V lookup: CDR1 MNHEY, CDR2 SVGEGT. Trimming shortened V by 6 bases and J by 3 bases, and 18 bases separated the two germline ends.